The TCR beta chain described here comes from a study of T cells in Graves' hyperthyroidism and ophthalmopathy. The CDR3 is 15 residues long. Per the germline V gene, CDR1 is DFQATT and CDR2 is SNEGSKA (reference sequence). The trim removed 5 bases at V and 4 bases at J, leaving 7 bases unmatched. Researchers amplified the TCR beta CDR3 regions from RNA transcripts. First-round RT-PCR targeting the TCR CDR3 was performed with the HTBI primer set. Via MiXCR, TCRdb re-called the multiplex PCR reads, giving one row per CDR3 protein. The data hold about 480,000 distinct CDR3 sequences, with roughly 23% observed a single time.

Sequencing was done on a sample of blood. This clonotype originated in a woman in her seventies with Graves' ophthalmopathy. The genes are TRBV20-1 and TRBJ1-5; TRBD1 agrees at 11 bases. Here the CDR3 DNA reads TGCAGTGCTTTAGGACAGGGGGCGCGGAATCAGCCCCAGCATTTT. Amino acid sequence: CSALGQGARNQPQHF.